A single sample gave rise to the 26 T cell receptor beta chains below, sequenced in a study of blood T cells in healthy people across ages. Together with a sample-barcoded 5' primer, a J-beta primer mix was included in a second PCR lasting 7 to 11 cycles. TCRdb re-called the 5' RACE reads with MiXCR, one entry per CDR3 protein. The data show 800,000 to 950,000 distinct CDR3 sequences, roughly 34% seen once. The specimen was blood. The receptors stem from a man aged 18 to 29 in good health.

The chain has TRBV9 and TRBJ2-1; 8 bases match TRBD2. The DNA end favors TRBJ2-7, so the J call may be wrong. CDR1 and CDR2 from the germline V gene are SGDLS and YYNGEE. The CDR3 is 16 residues long. The CDR3 DNA reads TGTGCCAGCAGCGTAGATCGCCGGGGGGGTTACAATGAGCAGTACTTC. Encoded protein: CASSVDRRGGYNEQYF.

The J gene is TRBJ2-2, the V gene TRBV12-3 or TRBV12-4, with D perhaps matching TRBD1 (6 bases). The V and J ends lost 3 bases and 0 bases respectively, with 14 bases between them. The CDR3 has 17 residues. The CDR3 here is CASSFFPGQANTGELFF. For the CDR3, the DNA is TGTGCCAGCAGTTTTTTTCCGGGACAAGCGAACACCGGGGAGCTGTTTTTT.

In nucleotides, the CDR3 is TGTGCCAGCAGCTTGCGGACAGGGCGATATACGCAGTATTTT. It codes for CASSLRTGRYTQYF. The V and J genes are TRBV5-6 and TRBJ2-3, with TRBD1 matching over 8 bases. The V gene's germline CDR1 is SGHDT and CDR2 YYEEEE. The CDR3 runs to 14 residues. V trimming: 1 base; J trimming: 7 bases; junction bases outside the gene matches: 5.

J is TRBJ1-1 and V is TRBV2; maybe TRBD1 (5 bases). Germline-derived CDR1 and CDR2 are SNHLY and FYNNEI. CDR3 length equals 13 residues. V lost 6 bases, J lost 1 base, and 9 bases lay in between. CDR3 amino acids: CASRRDGNTEAFF. CDR3 DNA sequence: TGTGCCAGCAGAAGGGACGGGAACACTGAAGCTTTCTTT.

Here the CDR3 reads CSARTLSSNQPQHF. The DNA for the CDR3 is TGCAGTGCTAGGACATTATCTAGCAATCAGCCCCAGCATTTT. The chain combines TRBV20-1 with TRBJ1-5; D is unresolved. V was shortened by 3 bases and J by 0 bases, with 9 bases between the two germline ends. The CDR3 has 14 residues. Germline loops: CDR1 DFQATT, CDR2 SNEGSKA (reference sequence).

J is TRBJ1-1 and V is TRBV5-6, with 7 bases matching TRBD1. From germline, CDR1 is SGHDT and CDR2 YYEEEE. The V and J ends lost 6 bases and 5 bases, in that order; junction bases with no gene match: 10. CDR3 length equals 14 residues. CDR3 sequence: CASTFGQDGTEAFF. The CDR3 DNA reads as TGTGCCAGCACCTTCGGACAGGACGGTACTGAAGCTTTCTTT.

This chain joins TRBV11-2 and TRBJ2-1; the match to TRBD1 covers 9 bases. Unmatched junction bases numbered 11, after V lost 7 bases and J lost 4 bases. There are 16 residues in the CDR3. Per germline, CDR1 SGHAT and CDR2 FQNNGV. CDR3 region: CASKTQGAHPYNEQFF. The CDR3 DNA is TGTGCCAGCAAGACACAGGGGGCGCATCCTTACAATGAGCAGTTCTTC.

The chain couples TRBV4-2 to TRBJ1-1; D possibly corresponds to TRBD1 (6 bases). Germline CDR1 and CDR2: LGHNA and YNFKEQ. The CDR3 covers 16 residues. Trimming removed 1 base at V and 0 bases at J, with 12 bases between. The CDR3 bases are TGTGCCAGCAGCCAAGGACCGGACAGAGTGAACACTGAAGCTTTCTTT. This encodes CASSQGPDRVNTEAFF.

This sequence joins TRBV28 and TRBJ2-3; D is possibly TRBD1 (6 bases). Trimming took 5 bases from V and 2 from J, leaving 14 bases between them. Germline V gene data show CDR1 as MDHEN and CDR2 as SYDVKM. The CDR3 is 15 residues long. In DNA form, the CDR3 reads TGTGCCAGCAGTAACCCGGGACACATCACAGATACGCAGTATTTT. It specifies CASSNPGHITDTQYF. Full variable domain (missing parts from reference TRBV28 and TRBJ2-3): DVKVTQSSRYLVKRTGEKVFLECVQDMDHENMFWYRQDPGLGLRLIYFSYDVKMKEKGDIPEGYSVSREKKERFSLILESASTNQTSMYLCASSNPGHITDTQYFGPGTRLTVL.

In its sample, this clonotype was seen a few times. This may arise from a read error, as a much more abundant clone is one base away. The chain joins TRBV12-3 or TRBV12-4 to TRBJ2-3, with a possible D match to TRBD1 (6 bases). The CDR3 loop spans 14 amino acids. V was trimmed by 5 bases and J by 1 base, leaving 10 bases between them. The DNA for the CDR3 is TGTGCCAGCAGTGCGTGGGGGCGCACAGATACGCAGTATTTT. Translating gives CASSAWGRTDTQYF.

V usage is TRBV7-9 and J usage is TRBJ1-1; perhaps TRBD1 as D (5 bases). With 5 bases removed from V and 7 bases from J, the gap between germline ends came to 17 bases. Germline values: CDR1 SEHNR, CDR2 FQNEAQ (reference sequence). The CDR3 sequence is 14 residues long. The CDR3 spells CASSLGTVKHEAFF. The CDR3 DNA reads TGTGCCAGCAGCCTGGGGACGGTTAAACATGAAGCTTTCTTT.

The chain employs TRBV12-3 or TRBV12-4 and TRBJ2-1, with D uncertain. The CDR3 is 13 amino acids. V dropped 5 bases and J dropped 10 bases, with 15 bases sitting between them. The CDR3 region has the DNA TGTGCCAGCAGTGTAGTCCCTCCCGTCGAGCAGTTCTTC. It codes for CASSVVPPVEQFF.

This chain links TRBV28 with TRBJ1-2; D gene unclear. Germline CDR1 reads MDHEN; CDR2 reads SYDVKM. Trimming took 4 bases from V and 3 from J, leaving 21 bases between them. The CDR3 length is 17 residues. The CDR3 coding sequence is TGTGCCAGCAGTTCCGCCCGCGCGCCCACCGGTTACTATGGCTACACCTTC. It yields the protein CASSSARAPTGYYGYTF.

The V gene is TRBV14, the J gene TRBJ1-1; D is ambiguous. V gave up 2 bases and J gave up 5 bases, with 12 bases separating them. The CDR3 spans 14 residues. Per the germline V gene, CDR1 is SGHDN and CDR2 is FVKESK. The CDR3 DNA sequence: TGTGCCAGCAGCCAATTTGTTTCCCAGACTGAAGCTTTCTTT. Encoded protein: CASSQFVSQTEAFF.

The rearrangement uses TRBV28 and TRBJ2-3; D possibly corresponds to TRBD2 (6 bases). The V end was cut by 11 bases, the J end by 0 bases, with 18 bases between. This CDR3 region has 15 residues. Germline loops: CDR1 MDHEN, CDR2 SYDVKM. The CDR3: CAASGGRRSTDTQYF. The CDR3 DNA follows: TGTGCCGCCTCAGGAGGGCGACGTAGCACAGATACGCAGTATTTT.

This clonotype showed up just a few times. The V gene is TRBV14, the J gene TRBJ1-6; unclear D gene. The CDR3 runs 16 residues. The germline V gene has CDR1 SGHDN and CDR2 FVKESK. V lost 0 bases to trimming and J lost 9 bases, with 15 bases between them. Here the CDR3 reads CASSQDRFPAISPLHF. In nucleotides, the CDR3 is TGTGCCAGCAGCCAAGACCGATTCCCCGCGATTTCACCCCTCCACTTT.

A note on this clonotype: Given a much more abundant clone one base away, this may be a read error. The J gene is TRBJ2-1, the V gene TRBV3-1, with TRBD2 matching 9 bases. V lost 1 base and J lost 12; bases outside the gene matches: 10. In germline, CDR1 is LGHDT, CDR2 YNNKEL (reference sequence). The CDR3 runs 15 residues. CDR3 bases: TGTGCCAGCAGCCAAGCGGGACTAGCCGACCGAGGGCAGTTCTTC. As protein: CASSQAGLADRGQFF.

With regard to this clonotype: A clone one base away is much larger, so this may be a read error. This sequence joins TRBV25-1 and TRBJ1-2; 7 bases are shared with TRBD1. This CDR3 is built from 14 residues. Germline V gene sequence: CDR1 MGHDK, CDR2 SYGVNS. Losses at the gene ends were 5 bases for V and 8 bases for J; bases not matched to a gene: 11. Here the CDR3 reads CASSLGTARGGYTF. The CDR3 DNA sequence: TGTGCCAGCAGTCTCGGGACAGCTCGCGGAGGCTACACCTTC.

A note on this clonotype: A much larger clone differs from this one at a single base, so this may be a read error. The rearrangement joins TRBV30 to TRBJ2-5; TRBD1 matches at 11 bases. The CDR3 consists of 14 residues. Per the germline V gene, CDR1 is GTSNPN and CDR2 is SVGIG (reference sequence). Trimming took 4 bases from V and 11 from J; bases not matched to a gene: 12. The CDR3 loop reads CAWIRDRGINEQYF. The CDR3 nucleotides are TGTGCCTGGATCCGGGACAGGGGGATCAATGAGCAGTACTTC.

V gene TRBV27 combines with J gene TRBJ2-1; D gene ambiguous. The CDR3 length is 14 residues. Germline CDR1 reads MNHEY; CDR2 reads SMNVEV (reference sequence). Trimming removed 2 bases at V and 6 bases at J, with 11 bases between. The CDR3 region is CASSLTVLINEQFF. The CDR3 region has the DNA TGTGCCAGCAGTTTAACGGTACTAATCAATGAGCAGTTCTTC.

A few counts support this clonotype. V gene TRBV2 combines with J gene TRBJ1-1; 9 bases align to TRBD1. The CDR3 extends over 13 amino acids. V lost 6 bases and J lost 9; bases outside the gene matches: 8. Germline CDR1 SNHLY, CDR2 FYNNEI. The CDR3 nucleotides read TGTGCCAGCAGCGAGGAACAGGGGGCGCAAGCTTTCTTT. Translated: CASSEEQGAQAFF.

V gene TRBV29-1 combines with J gene TRBJ2-7, with D perhaps TRBD1 (6 bases). There are 14 residues in the CDR3. CDR1 and CDR2 from the germline V gene are SQVTM and ANQGSEA. Trimming cost V 3 bases and J 1 base, with 13 bases left between them. In nucleotides, the CDR3 is TGCAGCGTTGATTTGGGGGCTGGGTCCTACGAGCAGTACTTC. This sequence encodes CSVDLGAGSYEQYF.

This clonotype was seen a handful of times. This chain joins TRBV12-3 or TRBV12-4 and TRBJ2-5; TRBD1 is a possible D gene (5 bases). The V and J ends lost 6 bases and 2 bases respectively, with 22 bases between them. The CDR3 runs 17 residues. CDR3 DNA: TGTGCCAGCAGCAAGGGGCGTCTGGGAATCGCGCAAGAGACCCAGTACTTC. As protein: CASSKGRLGIAQETQYF.

V gene TRBV30 combines with J gene TRBJ2-7; 8 bases are shared with TRBD2. The junction had 5 bases not matched to a gene; V was cut back by 4 bases and J by 3 bases. Germline loops: CDR1 GTSNPN, CDR2 SVGIG (reference sequence). The CDR3 spans 13 residues. DNA for the CDR3: TGTGCCTGGAAGGCGGGAGGTTTCTACGAGCAGTACTTC. Encoded protein: CAWKAGGFYEQYF.

The chain recombines TRBV7-2 with TRBJ2-4, with TRBD1 matching 8 bases. This CDR3 has 18 residues. Trimming at V came to 5 bases and at J to 1 base, leaving 13 bases not matched to a gene. CDR1 SGHTA and CDR2 FQGNSA come from the germline V gene. CDR3 coding DNA: TGTGCCAGCAGCCACGGACAGGGCGTGGTCGGGGCCAAAAACATTCAGTACTTC. Translating it yields CASSHGQGVVGAKNIQYF.

In DNA form, the CDR3 reads TGCGCCAGCAGCCAAGGGCCCGCGACCCCAGGGGATAGTGAAAAACTGTTTTTT. Translated: CASSQGPATPGDSEKLFF. The V call is TRBV4-3, the J call TRBJ1-4; the D gene is possibly TRBD1 (6 bases). There are 18 residues in the CDR3. V lost 1 base to trimming and J lost 7 bases, with 22 bases between them. Germline CDR1 reads LGHNA; CDR2 reads YSLEER.